The 2 T cell receptor beta chains below all came from one sample that was sequenced in a study of T cell responses to AZD1222 COVID-19 vaccine. Clones were read by immunoSEQ multiplex PCR, and TCRdb kept only the in-frame ones, dropping some. The data contain some 120,000 clones, about 85% of them singletons. The sample consisted of peripheral blood, taken on day 0 of AZD1222 vaccination. The receptors were sampled from an adult in good health.

The V gene is TRBV6-5, the J gene TRBJ1-4; possibly TRBD1 for D (6 bases). The ends were cut back, 8 bases at V and 5 bases at J, with 12 bases in the middle. There are 13 residues in the CDR3. CDR1 is MNHEY, CDR2 SVGAGI, per germline. CDR3 bases: TGTGCCAGCGCAGGACAGCGGAATGAAAAACTGTTTTTT. Protein sequence: CASAGQRNEKLFF.

This clone was recorded once. The CDR3 DNA reads TGTGCCAGCAGTCGGAGGGGGACTTGGGTGGAGCAGTACTTC. It codes for CASSRRGTWVEQYF. The V call is TRBV2, the J call TRBJ2-7; D assignment may be TRBD1 or TRBD2 (6 bases each). Germline V gives CDR1 SNHLY, CDR2 FYNNEI. Trimming removed 5 bases from V and 7 bases from J, with 18 bases in between. The CDR3 runs 14 residues.